This T cell receptor (beta chain) was observed in a study of cytomegalovirus exposure and HLA in healthy donors. Findings and caveats of the study: Associated with HLA alleles at 0.05 false discovery rate in a later analysis were over 15,000 TCR beta sequences. Specific recognition of CMV antigens was confirmed in vitro for a few chains (all CMV-associated). The authors later found HLA-associated TCR beta chains more clonally expanded than equally common others.

Of note for this clone: What it recognizes is unknown.

The PCR employed 60 Vbeta primers together with 13 Jbeta primers. TCRdb's copy holds only in-frame clones and misses some; the assay was immunoSEQ multiplex PCR. The sample has approximately 220,000 clones; approximately 82% are singletons. Each donor's status was that of a healthy bone marrow donor. The TCR sequence derives from a young man in good health and CMV-seronegative. Sequenced: PBMCs.

DNA for the CDR3: TGTGCCAGCTCACCAAGAGATGAGGGGGCTGAAGCTTTCTTT. This encodes CASSPRDEGAEAFF. V usage is TRBV18 and J usage is TRBJ1-1; tentative D call: TRBD1 (6 bases). The V end lost 2 bases, the J end lost 6 bases, and 13 bases lay between the germline ends. The germline CDR1 and CDR2 sequences are KGHSH and LQKENI. This CDR3 is built from 14 residues. The complete variable domain, with remaining parts taken from reference TRBV18 and TRBJ1-1, reads NAGVMQNPRHLVRRRGQEARLRCSPMKGHSHVYWYRQLPEEGLKFMVYLQKENIIDESGMPKERFSAEFPKEGPSILRIQQVVRGDSAAYFCASSPRDEGAEAFFGQGTRLTVV.